This TCR beta chain comes out of a study of blood T cell repertoires in COVID-19. At the level of the study: PBMCs, B-cell-depleted T cells, or T cells were the source of the cDNA or gDNA that made up the material.

The CDR3 is 15 residues long. The J segment lost 2 bases and the V segment lost 5 bases, leaving 4 bases of the junction unmatched. Germline-derived CDR1 and CDR2 are MNHEY and SVGEGT. Followed longitudinally, the Seattle patients had been enrolled during active infection. The method was immunoSEQ multiplex PCR; TCRdb's version includes in-frame clones alone and lacks a portion of them. The sample records approximately 320,000 clones, 85% to 90% being singletons. The chain has TRBV6-2 or TRBV6-3 and TRBJ2-3; the match to TRBD2 covers 10 bases. The sequence came from a woman in her twenties or thirties with COVID-19, enrolled during active disease. Sequencing input: peripheral blood. This chain's CDR3 is CASSSGGGHTDTQYF. The CDR3 region has the DNA TGTGCCAGCAGTAGCGGGGGGGGACACACAGATACGCAGTATTTT.